Below, 19 T cell receptor beta chains from the same sample are listed, as sequenced in a study of blood T cell repertoires in COVID-19. Profiled with immunoSEQ multiplex PCR; TCRdb holds only in-frame clones, not every one. The table records fewer than 350,000 clones, more than 75% of them present only once. Sequencing input: peripheral blood. Receptor source: a woman aged 50 to 65 who had recovered from COVID-19.

This sequence joins TRBV28 and TRBJ1-5, with D unclear. V dropped 4 bases and J dropped 9 bases, with 10 bases sitting between them. The CDR3 has 12 amino acids. Germline lookup yields CDR1 MDHEN and CDR2 SYDVKM. CDR3 protein: CASSSRVPPQHF. Here the CDR3 DNA reads TGTGCCAGCAGTTCGAGAGTGCCGCCCCAGCATTTT.

Many counts were recorded for this clone. This rearrangement joins TRBV6-5 to TRBJ2-7; perhaps TRBD2 as D (6 bases). CDR3 length equals 14 residues. V shed 6 bases and J shed 3 bases, with 15 bases lying between them. The V gene's germline CDR1 is MNHEY and CDR2 SVGAGI. In nucleotides, the CDR3 is TGTGCCAGCAGGTTAACCACCGGGAGCTACGAGCAGTACTTC. It is translated as CASRLTTGSYEQYF.

The chain is built from TRBV6-5 and TRBJ1-1; D gene unclear. The CDR3 totals 13 residues. CDR1 is MNHEY, CDR2 SVGAGI, per germline. The ends were cut back, 8 bases at V and 4 bases at J, with 14 bases in the middle. The CDR3 bases are TGTGCCAGCTGTCGGGGAGAGGGCACTGAAGCTTTCTTT. The encoded protein is CASCRGEGTEAFF.

The CDR3 DNA reads TGTGCCAGCAGTCCAGGGAACTATGGCTACACCTTC. Amino acid sequence: CASSPGNYGYTF. This chain joins TRBV6-6 and TRBJ1-2; perhaps TRBD1 as D (5 bases). The CDR3 is 12 amino acids. Germline CDR1 and CDR2: MNHNY and SVGAGI (reference sequence). V lost 5 bases and J lost 2, with 6 bases in between.

The chain employs TRBV4-3 and TRBJ1-2; D remains unclear. V lost 3 bases, J lost 5 bases, and 13 bases lay in between. This CDR3 has 14 amino acids. Per the germline V gene, CDR1 is LGHNA and CDR2 is YSLEER. DNA of the CDR3: TGCGCCAGCAGCCAGACCGGAGGGAGGTATGGCTACACCTTC. This gives the protein CASSQTGGRYGYTF.

As concerns this clone: One end of the junction fails to match germline, which may point to a read error. This chain uses TRBV6-2 or TRBV6-3 with TRBJ1-5; unclear D gene. The germline V gene has CDR1 MNHEY and CDR2 SVGEGT. This CDR3 has 15 amino acids. CDR3 loop: CASSLRRTSTQPQHF. The CDR3 DNA reads TGTGCCAGCAGTTTGAGAAGGACTAGCACTCAGCCCCAGCATTTT.

The J gene is TRBJ1-4, the V gene TRBV19; 8 nucleotides align to TRBD1. Trimming took 4 bases from V and 5 from J; bases not matched to a gene: 9. The CDR3 loop spans 16 amino acids. The germline gives CDR1 LNHDA, CDR2 SQIVND (reference sequence). CDR3 residues: CASSTPRTGQNEKLFF. The CDR3 DNA follows: TGTGCCAGTAGTACTCCTCGGACAGGGCAGAATGAAAAACTGTTTTTT.

The genes are TRBV19 and TRBJ1-5, with TRBD1 as a possible D gene (6 bases). Per germline, CDR1 LNHDA and CDR2 SQIVND (reference sequence). V was pared by 2 bases and J by 3 bases, with 8 bases between. The CDR3 is made up of 14 amino acids. The CDR3 loop reads CASSIQGFNQPQHF. CDR3 in DNA: TGTGCCAGTAGTATACAGGGGTTCAATCAGCCCCAGCATTTT. Supplemented by reference TRBV19 and TRBJ1-5, the full variable domain reads DGGITQSPKYLFRKEGQNVTLSCEQNLNHDAMYWYRQDPGQGLRLIYYSQIVNDFQKGDIAEGYSVSREKKESFPLTVTSAQKNPTAFYLCASSIQGFNQPQHFGDGTRLSIL.

The chain's CDR3 is CASKRQGWETQYF. The CDR3 DNA is TGTGCCAGCAAGCGACAGGGCTGGGAGACCCAGTACTTC. The chain couples TRBV12-3 or TRBV12-4 to TRBJ2-5; TRBD1 aligns across 7 bases. V gave up 7 bases and J gave up 5 bases; unmatched junction bases: 7. The CDR3 is 13 amino acids.

The chain uses TRBV19 and TRBJ1-1, with D possibly being TRBD1 (5 bases). Germline lookup yields CDR1 LNHDA and CDR2 SQIVND (reference sequence). Trimming removed 7 bases from V and 3 bases from J, with 9 bases in between. The CDR3 sequence is 12 residues long. The CDR3 loop is CASTAGHTEAFF. The CDR3 DNA reads as TGTGCCAGTACTGCGGGGCACACTGAAGCTTTCTTT. Full variable domain (outside the CDR3, taken from reference TRBV19 and TRBJ1-1): DGGITQSPKYLFRKEGQNVTLSCEQNLNHDAMYWYRQDPGQGLRLIYYSQIVNDFQKGDIAEGYSVSREKKESFPLTVTSAQKNPTAFYLCASTAGHTEAFFGQGTRLTVV.

The rearrangement links TRBV5-8 to TRBJ2-5; 7 bases are shared with TRBD2. Unmatched junction bases numbered 3, after V lost 5 bases and J lost 5 bases. The CDR3 length is 12 residues. Germline CDR1 SGHTS, CDR2 YDEGEE. Written as DNA, the CDR3 is TGTGCCAGCAGTTACGGGGGGGAGACCCAGTACTTC. It translates to CASSYGGETQYF.

This clone was picked up one time. V and J are TRBV25-1 and TRBJ2-7; D not resolved. V lost 1 base, J lost 5 bases, and 3 bases lay in between. The CDR3 totals 11 residues. Germline V gene sequence: CDR1 MGHDK, CDR2 SYGVNS. The CDR3 sequence: CASSESDEQYF. The CDR3, as DNA: TGTGCCAGCAGTGAATCTGACGAGCAGTACTTC.

This clone was picked up a small number of times. The chain joins TRBV28 to TRBJ1-2, with unresolved D. The V gene lost 7 bases and the J gene lost 8 bases, with 17 bases spanning the gap. The CDR3 is made up of 13 amino acids. CDR1 and CDR2 (germline): MDHEN, SYDVKM. The CDR3 here is CASKLAGVLGYTF. DNA of the CDR3: TGTGCCAGCAAGCTCGCCGGGGTGTTAGGCTACACCTTC.

J is TRBJ1-6 and V is TRBV10-3, with D perhaps matching TRBD1 (6 bases). The V gene lost 2 bases and the J gene lost 4 bases, with 15 bases spanning the gap. The V gene's germline CDR1 is ENHRY and CDR2 SYGVKD. The CDR3 spans 17 residues. CDR3 amino acids: CAISETRGGFYNSPLHF. CDR3 DNA: TGTGCCATCAGTGAGACGAGGGGGGGGTTTTATAATTCACCCCTCCACTTT.

The V and J genes are TRBV5-8 and TRBJ2-3; a weak D match, TRBD1 (6 bases). Germline V lookup: CDR1 SGHTS, CDR2 YDEGEE. Trimming took off 2 bases at V and 2 bases at J, with 12 bases between the two ends. The length of the CDR3 is 15 residues. The CDR3 coding sequence is TGTGCCAGCAGCTTCTCCGGGACATACACAGATACGCAGTATTTT. Translation: CASSFSGTYTDTQYF.

This chain joins TRBV9 and TRBJ2-7; D gene uncertain. This CDR3 contains 15 residues. V dropped 0 bases and J dropped 0 bases, with 10 bases sitting between them. Germline V lookup: CDR1 SGDLS, CDR2 YYNGEE. In DNA form, the CDR3 reads TGTGCCAGCAGCGTAGTCGCGGAGAGCTCCTACGAGCAGTACTTC. Encoded protein: CASSVVAESSYEQYF.

Only one count was recorded for this clone. The chain couples TRBV30 to TRBJ2-7; TRBD2 agrees at 14 bases. Germline assignment: CDR1 GTSNPN and CDR2 SVGIG (reference sequence). This CDR3 has 16 residues. With 1 base clipped from V and 2 bases from J, the junction kept 4 bases outside the gene matches. CDR3 sequence: CAWSAGLAGVPYEQYF. The CDR3 region has the DNA TGTGCCTGGAGTGCGGGACTAGCGGGAGTTCCCTACGAGCAGTACTTC.

This sequence joins TRBV5-1 and TRBJ2-2, with TRBD1 as a possible D gene (5 bases). The length of the CDR3 is 16 residues. V was clipped by 0 bases and J by 4 bases, with 13 bases between them. The V gene's germline CDR1 is SGHRS and CDR2 YFSETQ. The CDR3 region is CASSLAGAGITGELFF. In DNA, the CDR3 is TGCGCCAGCAGCTTGGCAGGCGCAGGGATCACCGGGGAGCTGTTTTTT. The entire variable domain, with the rest obtained from reference TRBV5-1 and TRBJ2-2, is as follows: KAGVTQTPRYLIKTRGQQVTLSCSPISGHRSVSWYQQTPGQGLQFLFEYFSETQRNKGNFPGRFSGRQFSNSRSEMNVSTLELGDSALYLCASSLAGAGITGELFFGEGSRLTVL.

The V gene is TRBV6-1, the J gene TRBJ1-2; no reliable D call. This CDR3 is built from 13 residues. Germline V gene sequence: CDR1 MNHNS, CDR2 SASEGT. Trimming took 5 bases from V and 6 from J, leaving 13 bases between them. CDR3 sequence: CASSLTRYDGYTF. The CDR3 DNA reads as TGTGCCAGCAGTTTAACGAGATACGATGGCTACACCTTC.